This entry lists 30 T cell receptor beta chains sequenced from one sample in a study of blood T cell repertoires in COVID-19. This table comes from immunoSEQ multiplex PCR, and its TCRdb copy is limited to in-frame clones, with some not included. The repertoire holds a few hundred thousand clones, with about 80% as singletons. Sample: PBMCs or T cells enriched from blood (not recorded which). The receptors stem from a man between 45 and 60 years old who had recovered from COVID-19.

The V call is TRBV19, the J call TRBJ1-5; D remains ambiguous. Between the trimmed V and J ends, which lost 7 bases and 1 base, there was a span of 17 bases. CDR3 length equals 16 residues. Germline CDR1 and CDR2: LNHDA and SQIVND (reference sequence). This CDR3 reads CASTTRPLGSNQPQHF. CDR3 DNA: TGTGCCAGTACCACTAGGCCCCTGGGGAGCAATCAGCCCCAGCATTTT.

The CDR3 DNA reads TGTGCTAGTGGTTTTAATCTGAACACTGAAGCTTTCTTT. Its translation is CASGFNLNTEAFF. The chain couples TRBV12-5 to TRBJ1-1; D uncertain. The CDR3 runs 13 residues. Trimming shortened V by 3 bases and J by 0 bases, and 5 bases separated the two germline ends. The germline gives CDR1 LGHNT, CDR2 FRNRAP.

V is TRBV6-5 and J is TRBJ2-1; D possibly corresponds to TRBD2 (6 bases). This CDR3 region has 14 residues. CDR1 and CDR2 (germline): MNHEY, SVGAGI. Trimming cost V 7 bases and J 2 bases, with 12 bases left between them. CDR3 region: CASKRENPYNEQFF. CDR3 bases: TGTGCCAGCAAACGGGAGAATCCCTACAATGAGCAGTTCTTC.

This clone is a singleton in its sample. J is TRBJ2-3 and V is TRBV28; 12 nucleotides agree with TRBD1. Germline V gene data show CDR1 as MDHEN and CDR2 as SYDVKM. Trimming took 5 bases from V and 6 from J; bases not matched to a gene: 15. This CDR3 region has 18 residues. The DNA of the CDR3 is TGTGCCAGCAGTGTACCCCCGGGACAGGGGGCGGAAGGGGATACGCAGTATTTT. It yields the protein CASSVPPGQGAEGDTQYF.

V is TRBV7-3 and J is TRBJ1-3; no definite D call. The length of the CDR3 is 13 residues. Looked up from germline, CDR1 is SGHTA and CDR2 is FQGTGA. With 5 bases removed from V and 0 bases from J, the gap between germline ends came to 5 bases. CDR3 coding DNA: TGTGCCAGCAGCCCCGGCTCTGGAAACACCATATATTTT. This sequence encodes CASSPGSGNTIYF.

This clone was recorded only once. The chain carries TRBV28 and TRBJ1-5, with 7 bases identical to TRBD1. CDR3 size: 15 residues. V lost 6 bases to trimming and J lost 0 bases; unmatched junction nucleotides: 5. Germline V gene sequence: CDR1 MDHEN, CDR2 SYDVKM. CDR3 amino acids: CASRIGTVSNQPQHF. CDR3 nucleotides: TGTGCCAGCAGAATAGGGACAGTTAGCAATCAGCCCCAGCATTTT.

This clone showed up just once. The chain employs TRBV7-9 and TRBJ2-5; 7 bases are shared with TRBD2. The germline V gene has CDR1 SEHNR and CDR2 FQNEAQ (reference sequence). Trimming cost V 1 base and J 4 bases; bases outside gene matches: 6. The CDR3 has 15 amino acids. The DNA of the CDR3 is TGTGCCAGCAGCTTAGGCCTAGCGGCCACAGAGACCCAGTACTTC. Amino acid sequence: CASSLGLAATETQYF.

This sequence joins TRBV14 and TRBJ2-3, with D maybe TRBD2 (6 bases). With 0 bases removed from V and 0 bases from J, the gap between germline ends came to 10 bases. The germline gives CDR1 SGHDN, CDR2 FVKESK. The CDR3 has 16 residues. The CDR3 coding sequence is TGTGCCAGCAGCCAAGATTACCGGGGGAGCACAGATACGCAGTATTTT. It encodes CASSQDYRGSTDTQYF.

The chain's CDR3 is CASTKRAGANYEQYF. The DNA for the CDR3 is TGTGCCAGCACCAAACGAGCGGGGGCCAACTACGAGCAGTACTTC. V gene TRBV27 combines with J gene TRBJ2-7; 8 bases fit TRBD2. This CDR3 contains 15 residues. Germline CDR1 is MNHEY and CDR2 is SMNVEV (reference sequence). V trimming: 7 bases; J trimming: 3 bases; junction bases outside the gene matches: 11.

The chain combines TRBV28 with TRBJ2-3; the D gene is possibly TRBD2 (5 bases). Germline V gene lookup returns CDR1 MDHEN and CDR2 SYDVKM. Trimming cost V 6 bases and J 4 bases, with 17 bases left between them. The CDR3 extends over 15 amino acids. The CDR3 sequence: CASSPPGWKPDTQYF. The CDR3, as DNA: TGTGCCAGCAGCCCTCCGGGGTGGAAGCCAGATACGCAGTATTTT.

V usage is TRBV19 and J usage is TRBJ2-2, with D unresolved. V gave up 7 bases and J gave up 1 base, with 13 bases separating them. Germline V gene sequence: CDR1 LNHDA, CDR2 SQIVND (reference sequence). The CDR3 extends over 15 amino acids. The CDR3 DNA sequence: TGTGCCAGTACTGACATCAACAAGAACACCGGGGAGCTGTTTTTT. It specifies CASTDINKNTGELFF.

Here the CDR3 DNA reads TGTGCCAGCAGCCAAATAGCGGGCACAGATACGCAGTATTTT. Protein sequence: CASSQIAGTDTQYF. The V and J genes are TRBV7-3 and TRBJ2-3, with TRBD2 as a possible D gene (6 bases). CDR3 length: 14 residues. V gave up 5 bases and J gave up 1 base, with 10 bases separating them. Germline V CDR1 and CDR2: SGHTA, FQGTGA.

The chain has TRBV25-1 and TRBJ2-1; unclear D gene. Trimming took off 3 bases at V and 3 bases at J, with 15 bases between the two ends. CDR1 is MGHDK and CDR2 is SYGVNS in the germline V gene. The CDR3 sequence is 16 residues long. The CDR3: CASSEPFGGNYNEQFF. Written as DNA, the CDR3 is TGTGCCAGCAGTGAGCCTTTCGGCGGTAACTACAATGAGCAGTTCTTC.

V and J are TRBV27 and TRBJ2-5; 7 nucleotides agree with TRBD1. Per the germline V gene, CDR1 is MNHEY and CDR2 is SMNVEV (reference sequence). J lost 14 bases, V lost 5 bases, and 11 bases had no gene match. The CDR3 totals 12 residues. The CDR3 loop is CASSKGSGQTYF. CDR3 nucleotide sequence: TGTGCCAGCAGTAAGGGGTCGGGACAGACATACTTC.

The CDR3 spells CASSLRGIDGYTF. Here the CDR3 DNA reads TGTGCCAGCAGTTTACGAGGAATCGATGGCTACACCTTC. V usage is TRBV27 and J usage is TRBJ1-2, with D uncertain. CDR1 and CDR2 (germline): MNHEY, SMNVEV (reference sequence). The V end lost 2 bases, the J end lost 6 bases, and 10 bases lay between the germline ends. The CDR3 loop spans 13 amino acids.

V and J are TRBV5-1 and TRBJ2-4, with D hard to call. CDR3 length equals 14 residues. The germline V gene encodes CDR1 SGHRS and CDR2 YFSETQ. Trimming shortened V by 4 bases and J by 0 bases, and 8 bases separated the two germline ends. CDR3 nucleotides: TGCGCCAGCAGCCCCGGGTTAGCCAAAAACATTCAGTACTTC. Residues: CASSPGLAKNIQYF.

The CDR3 DNA follows: TGTGCCAGCAGCTCCCAGGGGGCGACAGCTGAAGCTTTCTTT. This gives the protein CASSSQGATAEAFF. This sequence joins TRBV7-3 and TRBJ1-1, with 8 bases aligning to TRBD1. The V segment lost 4 bases and the J segment 6 bases; nucleotides outside the gene matches: 7. Germline V lookup: CDR1 SGHTA, CDR2 FQGTGA. The CDR3 is 14 amino acids. Full variable domain (remainder filled in from reference TRBV7-3 and TRBJ1-1): GAGVSQTPSNKVTEKGKYVELRCDPISGHTALYWYRQSLGQGPEFLIYFQGTGAADDSGLPNDRFFAVRPEGSVSTLKIQRTERGDSAVYLCASSSQGATAEAFFGQGTRLTVV.

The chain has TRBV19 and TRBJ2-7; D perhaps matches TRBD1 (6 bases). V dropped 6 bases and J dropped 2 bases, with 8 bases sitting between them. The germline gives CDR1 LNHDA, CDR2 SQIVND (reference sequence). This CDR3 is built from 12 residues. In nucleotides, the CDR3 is TGTGCCAGTAGGGACAGAGCCTACGAGCAGTACTTC. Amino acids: CASRDRAYEQYF. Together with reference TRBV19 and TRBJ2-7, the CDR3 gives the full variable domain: DGGITQSPKYLFRKEGQNVTLSCEQNLNHDAMYWYRQDPGQGLRLIYYSQIVNDFQKGDIAEGYSVSREKKESFPLTVTSAQKNPTAFYLCASRDRAYEQYFGPGTRLTVT.

CDR3 DNA: TGTGCCAGCAGCCAGTCAGGGGACAATCAGCCCCAGCATTTT. This translates into CASSQSGDNQPQHF. The V and J genes are TRBV3-1 (or the pseudogene TRBV3-2) and TRBJ1-5; possibly TRBD1 for D (6 bases). The CDR3 consists of 14 residues. Trimming shortened V by 3 bases and J by 3 bases, and 9 bases separated the two germline ends. Germline V gives CDR1 LGHDT, CDR2 YNNKEL (reference sequence).

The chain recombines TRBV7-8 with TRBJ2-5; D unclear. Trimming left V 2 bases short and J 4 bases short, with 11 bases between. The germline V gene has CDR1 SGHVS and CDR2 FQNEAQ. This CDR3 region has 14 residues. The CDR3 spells CASSLMVLGETQYF. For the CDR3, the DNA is TGTGCCAGCAGCTTAATGGTCCTCGGAGAGACCCAGTACTTC.

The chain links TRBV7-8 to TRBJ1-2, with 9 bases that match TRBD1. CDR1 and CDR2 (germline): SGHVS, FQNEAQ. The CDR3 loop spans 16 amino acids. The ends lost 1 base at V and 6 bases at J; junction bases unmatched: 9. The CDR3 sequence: CASSLDRDRVGDGYTF. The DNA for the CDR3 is TGTGCCAGCAGCTTAGACCGGGACAGGGTAGGCGATGGCTACACCTTC.

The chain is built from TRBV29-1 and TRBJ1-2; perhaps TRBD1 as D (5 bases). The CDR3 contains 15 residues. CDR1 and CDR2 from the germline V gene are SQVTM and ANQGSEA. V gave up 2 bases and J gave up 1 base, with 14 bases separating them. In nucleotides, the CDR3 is TGCAGCGTTGAAACCCCCCTAGGGGTTAACTATGGCTACACCTTC. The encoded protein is CSVETPLGVNYGYTF.

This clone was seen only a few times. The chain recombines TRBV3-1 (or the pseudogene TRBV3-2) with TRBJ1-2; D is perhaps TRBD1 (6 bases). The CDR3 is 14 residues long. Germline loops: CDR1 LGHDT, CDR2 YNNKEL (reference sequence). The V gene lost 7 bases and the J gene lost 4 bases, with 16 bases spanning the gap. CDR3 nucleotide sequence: TGTGCCAGCACCCACAGGGCTCTCGGCTATGGCTACACCTTC. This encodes CASTHRALGYGYTF.

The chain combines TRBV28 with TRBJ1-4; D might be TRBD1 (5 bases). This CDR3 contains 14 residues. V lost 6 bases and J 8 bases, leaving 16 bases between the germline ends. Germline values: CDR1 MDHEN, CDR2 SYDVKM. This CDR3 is CASSTFGYREKLFF. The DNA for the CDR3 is TGTGCCAGCAGCACCTTCGGCTACAGGGAAAAACTGTTTTTT.

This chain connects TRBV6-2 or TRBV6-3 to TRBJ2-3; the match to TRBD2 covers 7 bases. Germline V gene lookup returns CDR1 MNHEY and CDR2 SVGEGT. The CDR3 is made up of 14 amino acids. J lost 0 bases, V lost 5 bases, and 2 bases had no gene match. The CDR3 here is CASSRSGSTDTQYF. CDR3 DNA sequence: TGTGCCAGCAGTCGTAGCGGGAGCACAGATACGCAGTATTTT.

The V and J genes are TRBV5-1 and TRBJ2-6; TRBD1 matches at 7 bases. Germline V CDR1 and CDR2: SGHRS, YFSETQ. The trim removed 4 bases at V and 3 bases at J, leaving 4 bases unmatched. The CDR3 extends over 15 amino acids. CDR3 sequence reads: CASSQNRGGANVLTF. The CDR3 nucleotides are TGCGCCAGCAGCCAAAACAGGGGTGGGGCCAACGTCCTGACTTTC.

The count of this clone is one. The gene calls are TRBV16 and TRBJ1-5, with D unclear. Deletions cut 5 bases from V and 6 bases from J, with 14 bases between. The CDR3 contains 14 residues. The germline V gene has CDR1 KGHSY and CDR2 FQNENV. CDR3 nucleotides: TGTGCCAGCAGCGGGGAGGGAACGAGTCAGCCCCAGCATTTT. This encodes CASSGEGTSQPQHF. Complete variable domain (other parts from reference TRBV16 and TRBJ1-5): GEEVAQTPKHLVRGEGQKAKLYCAPIKGHSYVFWYQQVLKNEFKFLISFQNENVFDETGMPKERFSAKCLPNSPCSLEIQATKLEDSAVYFCASSGEGTSQPQHFGDGTRLSIL.

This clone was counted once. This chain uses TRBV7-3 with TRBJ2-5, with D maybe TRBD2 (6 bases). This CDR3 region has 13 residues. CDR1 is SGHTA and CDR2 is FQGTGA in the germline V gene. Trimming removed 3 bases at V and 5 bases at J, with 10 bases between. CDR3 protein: CASSLTSRETQYF. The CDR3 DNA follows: TGTGCCAGCAGCTTGACTAGTAGGGAGACCCAGTACTTC.

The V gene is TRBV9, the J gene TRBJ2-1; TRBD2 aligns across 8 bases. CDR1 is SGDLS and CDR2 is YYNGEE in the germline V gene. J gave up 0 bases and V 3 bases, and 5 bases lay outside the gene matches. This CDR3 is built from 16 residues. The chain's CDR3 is CASSAPSGLSYNEQFF. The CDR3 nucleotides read TGTGCCAGCAGCGCGCCTAGCGGGCTCTCCTACAATGAGCAGTTCTTC.

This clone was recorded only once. CDR3 loop: CATSRVAGAEQYF. The DNA of the CDR3 is TGTGCCACCAGCAGGGTAGCGGGGGCCGAGCAGTACTTC. The rearrangement uses TRBV15 and TRBJ2-7, with 9 bases lining up with TRBD2. This CDR3 has 13 amino acids. Per germline, CDR1 LNHNV and CDR2 YYDKDF (reference sequence). V lost 3 bases and J lost 6; bases outside the gene matches: 3.